This paragraph reports one T cell receptor (beta chain). As handled by the study authors: Counts of nucleated cells, estimated from reference gene primer amplification, were obtained. Sequencing was performed with immunoSEQ multiplex PCR; in TCRdb, only in-frame clones are kept and a portion is missing. Clone size and the V and J calls come from that table; the DNA yielded D and trimming. The sample contains 80,000 to 95,000 clones, about 89% of which appear only once. This specimen belongs to a study of blood T cell repertoires in COVID-19. Study-level information: The study drew acute and convalescent COVID-19 samples from the United States, Italy and Spain. The analysed material was cDNA or gDNA that came from T cells, B-cell-depleted T cells, or PBMCs.

The V end lost 9 bases, the J end lost 7 bases, and 18 bases lay between the germline ends. CDR3 length equals 13 residues. Germline values: CDR1 SNHLY, CDR2 FYNNEI. J is TRBJ1-2 and V is TRBV2; no clear D gene. What was sequenced was peripheral blood. This sequence was found in a woman in her 70s with acute or convalescent COVID-19. The CDR3 region has the DNA TGTGCCAGTCAAGCCCCATCCGGGAGTGGCTACACCTTC. Translation gives CASQAPSGSGYTF. Together with reference TRBV2 and TRBJ1-2, the CDR3 gives the full variable domain: EPEVTQTPSHQVTQMGQEVILRCVPISNHLYFYWYRQILGQKVEFLVSFYNNEISEKSEIFDDQFSVERPDGSNFTLKIRSTKLEDSAMYFCASQAPSGSGYTFGSGTRLTVV.